The rows below give T cell receptor beta chains drawn from one sample of a study of Ad26.COV2.S vaccination and SARS-CoV-2 variants. Only in-frame clones appear in the TCRdb table, and some are missing; sequencing was by immunoSEQ multiplex PCR. The sample carries about 680,000 clones, roughly 90% recorded once. The starting material was peripheral blood, obtained in a trial of Ad26.COV2.S vaccine versus placebo. These receptors originate from a person between 18 and 60 years old who received the Ad26.COV2.S COVID-19 vaccine or a placebo. Each CDR3 is given with its conserved first and last residue. Each record gives: J gene, D gene, V gene, clone size, CDR3 protein, CDR3 DNA. The D gene is left open where the match is weak. For some rows the clone size is stated as once, few or many, or as a class when expanded; others skip it.

>TRBJ2-7|.|TRBV7-8|.
CASRSDRSSYEQYF
TGTGCCAGCAGATCGGATAGGAGCTCCTACGAGCAGTACTTC
>TRBJ2-2|TRBD1|TRBV6-4|.
CASSVGGWNTGELFF
TGTGCCAGCAGTGTAGGGGGCTGGAACACCGGGGAGCTGTTTTTT
>TRBJ2-1|TRBD1|TRBV2|.
CATRDRGDNEQFF
TGTGCCACTCGGGACAGGGGGGACAATGAGCAGTTCTTC
>TRBJ2-3|.|TRBV24-1|.
CATSSGFSTDTQYF
TGTGCCACCAGTTCTGGGTTTTCCACAGATACGCAGTATTTT
>TRBJ1-5|TRBD1|TRBV5-5|.
CASSRDSQTNQPQHF
TGTGCCAGCAGCCGGGACAGCCAAACCAATCAGCCCCAGCATTTT
>TRBJ1-1|.|TRBV5-4|once
CASSPQVGAMNTEAFF
TGTGCCAGCAGCCCCCAGGTGGGCGCAATGAACACTGAAGCTTTCTTT
>TRBJ2-2|.|TRBV15|once
CATSREGGPFAGELFF
TGTGCCACCAGCAGAGAGGGGGGTCCCTTTGCCGGGGAGCTGTTTTTT
>TRBJ2-1|.|TRBV4-3|.
CASSQDRPYNEQFF
TGCGCCAGCAGCCAAGATCGGCCTTACAATGAGCAGTTCTTC
>TRBJ1-3|.|TRBV5-6|once
CASSSPFQGIGNTIYF
TGTGCCAGCAGCTCACCCTTCCAGGGGATTGGAAACACCATATATTTT
>TRBJ1-1|.|TRBV6-6|.
CASSSYATAGAFF
TGTGCCAGCAGTTCCTACGCCACCGCCGGGGCTTTCTTT
>TRBJ1-1|.|TRBV9|.
CASSVGPAGEAFF
TGTGCCAGCAGCGTAGGACCGGCCGGTGAAGCTTTCTTT
>TRBJ2-1|TRBD2|TRBV6-5|.
CASSQREWTYNEQFF
TGTGCCAGCAGTCAGCGGGAATGGACTTACAATGAGCAGTTCTTC
>TRBJ2-7|TRBD1|TRBV2|.
CASREDRAAYEQYF
TGTGCCAGCAGAGAAGACAGGGCCGCTTACGAGCAGTACTTC
>TRBJ1-1|TRBD1|TRBV5-1|.
CASSLVGGNTEAFF
TGCGCCAGCAGCTTGGTAGGGGGCAACACTGAAGCTTTCTTT
>TRBJ2-7|TRBD2|TRBV5-1|once
CASSLSGGFHEQYF
TGCGCCAGCAGCTTGTCGGGGGGGTTCCACGAGCAGTACTTC
>TRBJ2-3|.|TRBV4-3|.
CASSQALGFITDTQYF
TGCGCCAGCAGCCAAGCTTTAGGCTTTATCACAGATACGCAGTATTTT
>TRBJ1-6|.|TRBV10-1|few
CASSDWDSSYNSPLHF
TGCGCCAGCAGCGATTGGGATAGCTCCTATAATTCACCCCTCCACTTT
>TRBJ1-1|.|TRBV6-5|.
CASSYRVGTEAFF
TGTGCCAGCAGTTACAGGGTTGGCACTGAAGCTTTCTTT
>TRBJ2-3|.|TRBV10-1|.
CASPRSESTDTQYF
TGCGCCAGCCCGAGGAGCGAAAGCACAGATACGCAGTATTTT
>TRBJ2-1|TRBD2|TRBV15|.
CATAASGGSYNEQFF
TGTGCCACCGCTGCTAGCGGGGGTTCCTACAATGAGCAGTTCTTC
>TRBJ2-1|TRBD2|TRBV3-1/TRBV3-2|few
CASSRGTSGRAGRSFF
TGTGCCAGCAGCCGCGGGACTAGCGGGAGGGCCGGGCGGTCGTTCTTC
>TRBJ1-6|.|TRBV30|.
CAWSVSGRNSPLHF
TGTGCCTGGAGTGTGTCAGGGAGAAATTCACCCCTCCACTTT
>TRBJ1-5|TRBD1|TRBV10-3|.
CAISESGQGNQPQHF
TGTGCCATCAGTGAGTCGGGACAGGGTAATCAGCCCCAGCATTTT
>TRBJ2-6|TRBD1|TRBV5-1|.
CASSSETGAGANVLTF
TGCGCCAGCAGCTCGGAGACAGGGGCTGGGGCCAACGTCCTGACTTTC
>TRBJ1-2|TRBD1|TRBV10-3|few
CAATEGQSYGYTF
TGTGCCGCGACTGAGGGACAGAGCTATGGCTACACCTTC
>TRBJ2-2|TRBD1|TRBV7-9|.
CASSAPQDRVGGELFF
TGTGCCAGCAGCGCGCCTCAAGACAGGGTGGGCGGGGAGCTGTTTTTT
>TRBJ2-3|TRBD2|TRBV5-8|.
CASSWGTSGGTDTQYF
TGTGCCAGCAGCTGGGGGACTAGCGGAGGCACAGATACGCAGTATTTT
>TRBJ1-1|.|TRBV6-5|.
CASSWQFLRKDTEAFF
TGTGCCAGCAGTTGGCAATTCTTGCGGAAGGACACTGAAGCTTTCTTT
>TRBJ2-2|.|TRBV2|.
CASSQGGAGTGELFF
TGTGCCAGCAGTCAAGGGGGGGCGGGCACCGGGGAGCTGTTTTTT
>TRBJ2-1|.|TRBV6-2/TRBV6-3|.
CASSYSGVMYEQFF
TGTGCCAGCAGTTACTCTGGAGTTATGTATGAGCAGTTCTTC
>TRBJ2-5|.|TRBV6-5|.
CASSVRTPQETQYF
TGTGCCAGCTCTGTCAGGACCCCGCAAGAGACCCAGTACTTC
>TRBJ1-1|.|TRBV6-5|.
CASSKTGNTEAFF
TGTGCCAGCAGCAAGACAGGGAACACTGAAGCTTTCTTT
>TRBJ2-2|.|TRBV3-1/TRBV3-2|.
CASSQERLPLGVGELFF
TGTGCCAGCAGCCAAGAGCGGCTCCCTCTTGGGGTCGGGGAGCTGTTTTTT
>TRBJ1-4|TRBD1|TRBV4-1|.
CASSQDLQGVVEKLFF
TGCGCCAGCAGCCAAGATCTACAGGGGGTGGTTGAAAAACTGTTTTTT
>TRBJ2-5|TRBD2|TRBV5-1|once
CASSLAGTSFETQYF
TGCGCCAGCAGCTTGGCCGGGACTAGCTTTGAGACCCAGTACTTC
>TRBJ2-7|.|TRBV10-3|.
CAIRVDETYYYEQYF
TGTGCCATCAGGGTGGACGAAACCTACTACTACGAGCAGTACTTC
>TRBJ1-3|.|TRBV6-5|.
CASSYSRWISGNTIYF
TGTGCCAGCAGTTACTCGAGGTGGATCTCTGGAAACACCATATATTTT
>TRBJ2-7|TRBD1|TRBV5-4|.
CASSGNRGYEQYF
TGTGCCAGCAGCGGAAACAGGGGGTACGAGCAGTACTTC
>TRBJ2-1|TRBD2|TRBV7-3|.
CASSLNPISGGTYNEQFF
TGTGCCAGCAGCTTAAACCCTATTAGCGGGGGGACCTACAATGAGCAGTTCTTC
>TRBJ2-3|TRBD1|TRBV14|.
CASSQDLPGGTQYF
TGTGCCAGCAGCCAAGATCTCCCAGGGGGCACGCAGTATTTT
>TRBJ2-7|.|TRBV5-6|.
CASSLRIAASYEQYF
TGTGCCAGCAGCTTGCGGATAGCGGCGTCCTACGAGCAGTACTTC
>TRBJ1-1|.|TRBV12-3/TRBV12-4|.
CASSLAAGVDFF
TGTGCCAGCAGTTTAGCGGCAGGGGTGGATTTCTTT
>TRBJ2-6|.|TRBV6-4|.
CASSDFYVSSSGANVLTF
TGTGCCAGCAGTGACTTTTACGTCTCCAGCTCTGGGGCCAACGTCCTGACTTTC